Each of the 17 T cell receptor beta chains below was sequenced from the same sample in a study of OX40 agonist ivuxolimab in advanced cancers. Repertoires were generated with immunoSEQ multiplex PCR, while TCRdb's copy carries only in-frame clones and drops some. The data show around 80,000 clones, 92% seen once. The sample was CD4+ or CD8+ T cells sorted from blood, taken in a trial of the OX40 agonist ivuxolimab. Receptors were obtained from an adult with an advanced solid tumor such as melanoma, head and neck, liver or kidney cancer.

This chain uses TRBV27 with TRBJ2-3; no reliable D call. The germline V gene has CDR1 MNHEY and CDR2 SMNVEV (reference sequence). This CDR3 is 14 amino acids long. V lost 5 bases and J 0 bases, leaving 9 bases between the germline ends. The CDR3 is CASSPASSTDTQYF. Here the CDR3 DNA reads TGTGCCAGCAGTCCCGCCTCTAGCACAGATACGCAGTATTTT.

The chain carries TRBV5-6 and TRBJ2-7, with D perhaps being TRBD1 or TRBD2 (5 bases each). With 0 bases removed from V and 2 bases from J, the gap between germline ends came to 12 bases. CDR1 is SGHDT and CDR2 is YYEEEE in the germline V gene. The CDR3 has 15 amino acids. Here the CDR3 DNA reads TGTGCCAGCAGCTTGGGCCCCGGGACCACCTACGAGCAGTACTTC. Its translation: CASSLGPGTTYEQYF.

V usage is TRBV25-1 and J usage is TRBJ1-2, with TRBD1 as a possible D gene (6 bases). The CDR3 consists of 13 residues. Germline values: CDR1 MGHDK, CDR2 SYGVNS. V dropped 3 bases and J dropped 6 bases, with 11 bases sitting between them. CDR3 sequence reads: CASSEDSLDGYTF. Written as DNA, the CDR3 is TGTGCCAGCAGTGAGGACAGTTTGGATGGCTACACCTTC.

About this clone itself: A read error may produce the germline difference seen at one junction end. The gene calls are TRBV9 and TRBJ2-3; D may match TRBD1 or TRBD2 (5 bases each). The CDR3 consists of 12 residues. The germline gives CDR1 SGDLS, CDR2 YYNGEE. The CDR3: CASSVVSGRPVF. DNA for the CDR3: TGTGCCAGCAGCGTAGTATCAGGGAGACCCGTTTTT.

V usage is TRBV11-3 and J usage is TRBJ2-3, with a tentative D call TRBD1 (5 bases). The CDR3 is made up of 13 amino acids. V was trimmed by 3 bases and J by 13 bases, leaving 17 bases between them. Germline CDR1 reads SGHNT; CDR2 reads YENEEA. CDR3: CASSLGPLGQKYF. CDR3 DNA sequence: TGTGCCAGCAGCTTGGGCCCCCTGGGGCAGAAGTATTTT.

The rearrangement joins TRBV6-5 to TRBJ2-7, with 7 bases matching TRBD1. The CDR3 spans 16 residues. CDR1 and CDR2 from the germline V gene are MNHEY and SVGAGI. After removal of 2 bases from V and 3 bases from J, the junction contained 10 bases not matched to a gene. The CDR3 DNA follows: TGTGCCAGCAGTTACCCTCCAGGGGGATCTTACTACGAGCAGTACTTC. The encoded protein is CASSYPPGGSYYEQYF.

V is TRBV11-3 and J is TRBJ2-5, with D maybe TRBD2 (6 bases). The ends were cut back, 1 base at V and 4 bases at J, with 16 bases in the middle. The CDR3 has 16 residues. The V gene's germline CDR1 is SGHNT and CDR2 YENEEA. CDR3 residues: CASSLVAGLLGETQYF. The CDR3 DNA reads as TGTGCCAGCAGCTTAGTCGCGGGACTTCTGGGAGAGACCCAGTACTTC.

CDR3 region: CASSSRGSSSGDTQYF. The CDR3 nucleotides read TGCGCCAGCAGCAGCCGGGGCAGCTCAAGTGGAGATACGCAGTATTTT. J is TRBJ2-3 and V is TRBV5-1; D could derive from TRBD1 or TRBD2 (5 bases each). This CDR3 region has 16 residues. The V gene's germline CDR1 is SGHRS and CDR2 YFSETQ. V gave up 4 bases and J gave up 5 bases, with 20 bases separating them.

V usage is TRBV5-1 and J usage is TRBJ2-1, with 10 bases matching TRBD2. This CDR3 spans 14 amino acids. Germline V gene sequence: CDR1 SGHRS, CDR2 YFSETQ. The J segment lost 7 bases and the V segment lost 1 base, leaving 2 bases of the junction unmatched. This chain's CDR3 is CASSLSLAGNEQFF. The CDR3 coding sequence is TGCGCCAGCAGCTTGTCACTAGCGGGGAATGAGCAGTTCTTC.

V gene TRBV6-5 combines with J gene TRBJ1-2; D remains ambiguous. Germline V gene data show CDR1 as MNHEY and CDR2 as SVGAGI. V lost 7 bases, J lost 7 bases, and 16 bases lay in between. The CDR3 consists of 13 residues. CDR3 amino acids: CASTPTVSGGYTF. The CDR3 DNA follows: TGTGCCAGCACCCCGACGGTTTCGGGTGGCTACACCTTC.

V is TRBV5-1 and J is TRBJ2-3, with D possibly being TRBD1 or TRBD2 (5 bases each). V was clipped by 5 bases and J by 3 bases, with 10 bases between them. Germline V lookup: CDR1 SGHRS, CDR2 YFSETQ. The CDR3 has 13 amino acids. In nucleotides, the CDR3 is TGCGCCAGCAGAATGGGACGGACAGATACGCAGTATTTT. Protein product: CASRMGRTDTQYF.

The V and J genes are TRBV13 and TRBJ2-3; 10 bases map to TRBD2. The CDR3 has 17 amino acids. The germline CDR1 and CDR2 sequences are PRHDT and FYEKMQ (reference sequence). J was trimmed by 1 base and V by 5 bases; bases with no gene match: 9. As DNA, the CDR3 is TGTGCCAGCAGCCTCCAATCCGGGACTAGCGGCACAGATACGCAGTATTTT. Translated, it gives CASSLQSGTSGTDTQYF.

The chain carries TRBV19 and TRBJ1-2; 7 bases are a match to TRBD1. The germline V gene has CDR1 LNHDA and CDR2 SQIVND (reference sequence). CDR3 length equals 12 residues. J gave up 11 bases and V 5 bases, and 8 bases lay outside the gene matches. The CDR3 loop reads CASSPGTAVYTF. CDR3 nucleotides: TGTGCCAGTAGTCCCGGGACAGCCGTTTACACCTTC.

The rearrangement links TRBV30 to TRBJ2-1, with 7 bases that match TRBD1. Germline-derived CDR1 and CDR2 are GTSNPN and SVGIG (reference sequence). V gave up 1 base and J gave up 4 bases; unmatched junction bases: 13. The CDR3 has 17 residues. CDR3 amino acids: CAWSGRGQTLKYNEQFF. The CDR3 DNA reads TGTGCCTGGAGTGGTAGGGGACAGACCCTTAAGTACAATGAGCAGTTCTTC.

The chain has TRBV18 and TRBJ1-1; no firm D call. Germline lookup yields CDR1 KGHSH and CDR2 LQKENI. The CDR3 is 15 amino acids. V was pared by 6 bases and J by 3 bases, with 17 bases between. Written as DNA, the CDR3 is TGTGCCAGCTCCCTTAAGACGGGTTTCGACACTGAAGCTTTCTTT. Translation: CASSLKTGFDTEAFF.

This chain's CDR3 is CASSPPSGSGNTIYF. Written as DNA, the CDR3 is TGTGCCAGCAGTCCCCCCTCCGGGTCTGGAAACACCATATATTTT. This chain uses TRBV28 with TRBJ1-3; D is uncertain. V was cut by 5 bases and J by 1 base, with 12 bases left in between. The CDR3 has 15 amino acids. The V gene's germline CDR1 is MDHEN and CDR2 SYDVKM.

The chain uses TRBV5-4 and TRBJ1-1; D might be TRBD1 (6 bases). The length of the CDR3 is 14 residues. Trimming removed 4 bases from V and 5 bases from J, with 15 bases in between. Germline V gives CDR1 SGHNT, CDR2 YYREEE (reference sequence). CDR3 nucleotides: TGTGCCAGCAGCCCCCCAGGGGCGCATACTGAAGCTTTCTTT. It specifies CASSPPGAHTEAFF.